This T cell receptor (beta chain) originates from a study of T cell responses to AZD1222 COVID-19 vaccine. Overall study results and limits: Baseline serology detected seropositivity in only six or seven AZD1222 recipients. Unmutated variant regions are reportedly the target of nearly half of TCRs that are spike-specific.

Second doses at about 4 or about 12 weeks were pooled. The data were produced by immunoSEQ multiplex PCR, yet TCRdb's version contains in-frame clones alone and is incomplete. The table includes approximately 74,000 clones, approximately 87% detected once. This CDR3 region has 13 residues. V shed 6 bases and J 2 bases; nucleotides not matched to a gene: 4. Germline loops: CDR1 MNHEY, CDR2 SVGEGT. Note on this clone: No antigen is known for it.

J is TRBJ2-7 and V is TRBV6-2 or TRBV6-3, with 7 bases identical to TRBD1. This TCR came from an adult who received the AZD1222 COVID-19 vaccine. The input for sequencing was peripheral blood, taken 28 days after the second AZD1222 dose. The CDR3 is CASSGDSTYEQYF. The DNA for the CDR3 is TGTGCCAGCAGCGGGGACAGCACCTACGAGCAGTACTTC.